This TCR beta chain was obtained from a study of blood T cells in healthy people across ages. As regards this clonotype: What it binds is unknown.

Study-wide findings and caveats: CMV status of donors was not determined, possibly confounding expanded clonotype changes. Observed TCR beta diversity per million T cells went down as age went up. This fall followed a roughly linear course with age.

The CDR3 is 14 amino acids. Germline V gene lookup returns CDR1 ENHRY and CDR2 SYGVKD. V was trimmed by 3 bases and J by 9 bases, leaving 18 bases between them. A second roughly 6 to 12 cycle PCR used barcoded and J-beta primers. Researchers report that each sample yielded at least 3 million CDR3-containing paired-end reads. TCRdb analysed the 5' RACE reads with MiXCR anew, one entry per CDR3 protein. Among 700,000 or so distinct CDR3 sequences listed, roughly 20% were seen once. This rearrangement joins TRBV10-3 to TRBJ2-7; D remains unclear. The sample was blood. This TCR came from a man in his sixties or seventies in good health. The DNA of the CDR3 is TGTGCCATCAGTGAAGAAGGTCCCTATACCAGGCAGTACTTC. Protein product: CAISEEGPYTRQYF.